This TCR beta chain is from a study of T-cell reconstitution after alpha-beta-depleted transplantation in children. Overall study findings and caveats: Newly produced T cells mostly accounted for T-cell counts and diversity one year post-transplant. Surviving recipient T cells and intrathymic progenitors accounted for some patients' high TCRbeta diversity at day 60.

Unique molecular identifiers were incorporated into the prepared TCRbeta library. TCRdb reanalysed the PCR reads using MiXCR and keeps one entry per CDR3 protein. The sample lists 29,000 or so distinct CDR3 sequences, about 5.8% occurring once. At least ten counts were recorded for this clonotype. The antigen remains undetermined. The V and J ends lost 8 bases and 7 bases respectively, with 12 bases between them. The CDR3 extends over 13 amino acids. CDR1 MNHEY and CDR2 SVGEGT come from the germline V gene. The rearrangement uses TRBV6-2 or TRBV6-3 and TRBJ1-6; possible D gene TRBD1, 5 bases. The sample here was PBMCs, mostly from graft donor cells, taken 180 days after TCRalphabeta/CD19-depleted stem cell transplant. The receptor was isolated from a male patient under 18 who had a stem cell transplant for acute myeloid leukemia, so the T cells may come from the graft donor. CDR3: CASGGTQNSPLHF. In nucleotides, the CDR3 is TGTGCCAGCGGTGGGACCCAGAATTCACCCCTCCACTTT.